This T cell receptor beta chain was sequenced during a study of cytomegalovirus exposure and HLA in healthy donors. Broader study findings: Later analysis indicated greater clonal expansion among HLA-associated TCR beta chains than among equally common other chains. Under in vitro conditions, three CMV-associated chains were confirmed as specific for CMV antigens.

Germline CDR1 reads MDHEN; CDR2 reads SYDVKM. The V gene lost 6 bases and the J gene lost 5 bases, with 9 bases spanning the gap. The CDR3 spans 12 residues. There were likely unrecorded immune exposures, though donors were nominally healthy when sampled. Primers: 60 Vbeta forward and 13 Jbeta reverse. Here immunoSEQ multiplex PCR was the method, and the copy in TCRdb shows in-frame clones only, minus some. This sample carries tens of thousands of clones, roughly 74% of them seen once, and the ten largest clones take 7.8%. About this clone: Its antigen is as yet unknown.

This sequence originates from a man between 18 and 35 years old in good health and CMV-seropositive. The sequenced sample consisted of PBMCs. The V and J genes are TRBV28 and TRBJ2-3; tentatively, D is TRBD1 (6 bases). The CDR3 loop is CASRLTGDTQYF. The CDR3 DNA follows: TGTGCCAGCAGGCTGACAGGAGATACGCAGTATTTT.